These 3 T cell receptor beta chains came from one sample sequenced in a study of blood T cell repertoires in COVID-19. Produced via immunoSEQ multiplex PCR; TCRdb's table is partial and in-frame only. The sample holds around 72,000 clones, roughly 87% seen once. The sequenced material came from peripheral blood. Source of these receptors: a human donor in a cohort sampled during active COVID-19.

The rearrangement joins TRBV18 to TRBJ1-2, with a possible D match to TRBD1 (5 bases). Per germline, CDR1 KGHSH and CDR2 LQKENI. This CDR3 has 15 residues. V was cut by 3 bases and J by 8 bases, with 19 bases left in between. The CDR3 DNA follows: TGTGCCAGCTCACCCCCGGGACTTCCCCCGCTGGGCTACACCTTC. This sequence encodes CASSPPGLPPLGYTF.

The chain has TRBV2 and TRBJ2-3; no definite D call. Trimming shortened V by 1 base and J by 6 bases, and 5 bases separated the two germline ends. The CDR3 runs to 12 residues. CDR1 is SNHLY, CDR2 FYNNEI, per germline. CDR3 bases: TGTGCCAGCAGTGAAGTTCGGGATACGCAGTATTTT. Amino acid sequence: CASSEVRDTQYF. The full variable domain, its missing parts supplied by reference TRBV2 and TRBJ2-3, is EPEVTQTPSHQVTQMGQEVILRCVPISNHLYFYWYRQILGQKVEFLVSFYNNEISEKSEIFDDQFSVERPDGSNFTLKIRSTKLEDSAMYFCASSEVRDTQYFGPGTRLTVL.

The chain links TRBV2 to TRBJ1-5, with a possible D match to TRBD1 (5 bases). Trimming removed 6 bases from V and 4 bases from J, with 13 bases in between. CDR1 is SNHLY, CDR2 FYNNEI, per germline. This CDR3 contains 14 residues. CDR3 bases: TGTGCCAGCAGCTCGATGGGGGGAAATCAGCCCCAGCATTTT. Residues: CASSSMGGNQPQHF.